The clone carrying this T cell receptor (beta chain) has only a few counts. A unique molecular identifier was attached to every TCR cDNA molecule. From the 5' RACE reads, TCRdb called clonotypes with MiXCR, one entry per CDR3 protein. This table holds 15,000 to 20,000 distinct CDR3 sequences, 9% to 10% found once. The time point: blood at routine non-recurrence follow-up after resection. This CDR3 comprises 15 residues. Germline V lookup: CDR1 SGHDT, CDR2 YYEEEE. Deletions cut 0 bases from V and 4 bases from J, with 11 bases between. This entry is derived from a study of spatial heterogeneity in lung cancer. As for the study in general: Donors were 72 untreated early-stage non-small cell lung cancer patients.

The chain uses TRBV5-6 and TRBJ1-5, with D uncertain. This specimen was PBMCs, taken at follow-up. This sequence originates from a male donor with early-stage non-small cell lung cancer. The CDR3 spells CASSLGPAVNQPQHF. The CDR3, as DNA: TGTGCCAGCAGCTTGGGCCCAGCCGTGAATCAGCCCCAGCATTTT.